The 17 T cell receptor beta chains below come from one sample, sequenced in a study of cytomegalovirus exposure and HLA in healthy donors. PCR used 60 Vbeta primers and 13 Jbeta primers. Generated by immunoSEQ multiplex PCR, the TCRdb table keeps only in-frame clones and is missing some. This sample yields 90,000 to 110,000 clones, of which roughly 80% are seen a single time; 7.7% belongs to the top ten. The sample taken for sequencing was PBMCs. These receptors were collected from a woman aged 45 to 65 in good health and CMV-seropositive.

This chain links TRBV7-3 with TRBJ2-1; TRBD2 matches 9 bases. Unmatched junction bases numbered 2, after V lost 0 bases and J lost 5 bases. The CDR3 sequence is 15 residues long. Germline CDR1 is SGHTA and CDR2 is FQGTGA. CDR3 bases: TGTGCCAGCAGCTTAACCGGGACTAGCAACAATGAGCAGTTCTTC. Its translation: CASSLTGTSNNEQFF.

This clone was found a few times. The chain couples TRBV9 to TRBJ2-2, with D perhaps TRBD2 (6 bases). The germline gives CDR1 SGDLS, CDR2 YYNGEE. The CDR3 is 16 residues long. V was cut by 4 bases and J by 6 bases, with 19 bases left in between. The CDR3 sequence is CASSPHLGGDAGELFF. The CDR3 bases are TGTGCCAGCAGCCCCCACCTGGGGGGAGACGCCGGGGAGCTGTTTTTT.

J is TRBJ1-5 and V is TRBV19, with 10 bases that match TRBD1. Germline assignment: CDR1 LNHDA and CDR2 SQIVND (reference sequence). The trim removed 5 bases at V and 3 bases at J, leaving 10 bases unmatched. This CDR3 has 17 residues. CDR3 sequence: CASSLRQGARHNQPQHF. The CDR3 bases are TGTGCCAGTAGTTTAAGACAGGGGGCGAGGCACAATCAGCCCCAGCATTTT.

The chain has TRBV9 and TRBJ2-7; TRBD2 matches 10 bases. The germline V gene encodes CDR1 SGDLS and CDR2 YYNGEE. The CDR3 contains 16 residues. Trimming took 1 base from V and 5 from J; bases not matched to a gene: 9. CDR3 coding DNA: TGTGCCAGCAGCGTACAGGCTAGCGGGAGTATCAACGAGCAGTACTTC. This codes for CASSVQASGSINEQYF.

Written as DNA, the CDR3 is TGTGCCAGCCAGGGGGGTACTAATGAAAAACTGTTTTTT. It yields the protein CASQGGTNEKLFF. The gene calls are TRBV2 and TRBJ1-4; 7 bases match TRBD1. V lost 8 bases and J lost 2; bases outside the gene matches: 2. Germline V gene data show CDR1 as SNHLY and CDR2 as FYNNEI. The CDR3 has 13 residues.

CDR3 residues: CATSRTYREQYF. In DNA, the CDR3 is TGTGCCACCAGCAGAACCTACAGGGAGCAGTACTTC. The chain uses TRBV15 and TRBJ2-7, with D maybe TRBD1 (5 bases). The CDR3 extends over 12 amino acids. V lost 2 bases and J 7 bases, leaving 9 bases between the germline ends. The germline V gene encodes CDR1 LNHNV and CDR2 YYDKDF (reference sequence).

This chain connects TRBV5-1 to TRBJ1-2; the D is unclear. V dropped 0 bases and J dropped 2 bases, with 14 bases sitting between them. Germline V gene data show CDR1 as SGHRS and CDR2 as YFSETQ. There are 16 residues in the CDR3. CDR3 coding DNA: TGCGCCAGCAGCTTGGGGTATAGCCAAGACAACTATGGCTACACCTTC. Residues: CASSLGYSQDNYGYTF.

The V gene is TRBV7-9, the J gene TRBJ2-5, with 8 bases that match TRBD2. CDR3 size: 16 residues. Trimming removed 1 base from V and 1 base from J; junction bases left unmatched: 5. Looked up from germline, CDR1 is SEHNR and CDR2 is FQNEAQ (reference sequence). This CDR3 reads CASSLGAGGRQETQYF. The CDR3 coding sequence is TGTGCCAGCAGCTTAGGGGCGGGGGGCCGCCAAGAGACCCAGTACTTC.

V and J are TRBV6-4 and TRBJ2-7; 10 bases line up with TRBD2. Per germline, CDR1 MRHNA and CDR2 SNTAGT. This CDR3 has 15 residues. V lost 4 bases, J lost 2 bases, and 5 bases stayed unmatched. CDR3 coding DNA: TGTGCCAGCAGTGTCCTAGCGGGGGCCCCCTACGAGCAGTACTTC. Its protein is CASSVLAGAPYEQYF.

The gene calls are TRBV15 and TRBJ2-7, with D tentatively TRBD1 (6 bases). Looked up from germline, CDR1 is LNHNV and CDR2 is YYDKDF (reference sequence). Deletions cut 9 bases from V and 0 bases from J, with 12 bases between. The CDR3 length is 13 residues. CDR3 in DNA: TGTGCCACGCAGAAGGGGGTCTCCTACGAGCAGTACTTC. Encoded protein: CATQKGVSYEQYF.

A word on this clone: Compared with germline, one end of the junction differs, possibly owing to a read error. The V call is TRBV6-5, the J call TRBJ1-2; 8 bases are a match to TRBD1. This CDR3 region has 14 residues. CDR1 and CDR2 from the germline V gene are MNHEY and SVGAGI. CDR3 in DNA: TGTGCCAGCAGTTACGGGACAGGCGACTATGGCTACGCCTTC. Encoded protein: CASSYGTGDYGYAF.

As DNA, the CDR3 is TGTGCCAGCAGCCCCCTTAGCGGGAGGGGGCAGTATTTT. Protein product: CASSPLSGRGQYF. The chain has TRBV7-2 and TRBJ2-3; 11 nucleotides agree with TRBD2. V trimming: 5 bases; J trimming: 11 bases; junction bases outside the gene matches: 6. This CDR3 has 13 residues. CDR1 SGHTA and CDR2 FQGNSA come from the germline V gene.

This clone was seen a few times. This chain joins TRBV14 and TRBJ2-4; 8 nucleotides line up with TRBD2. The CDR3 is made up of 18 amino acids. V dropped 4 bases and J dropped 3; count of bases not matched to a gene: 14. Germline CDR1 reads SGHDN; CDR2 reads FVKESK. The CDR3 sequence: CASSPGLPGGPDKNIQYF. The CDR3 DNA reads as TGTGCCAGCAGCCCAGGTTTACCGGGAGGGCCGGACAAAAACATTCAGTACTTC.

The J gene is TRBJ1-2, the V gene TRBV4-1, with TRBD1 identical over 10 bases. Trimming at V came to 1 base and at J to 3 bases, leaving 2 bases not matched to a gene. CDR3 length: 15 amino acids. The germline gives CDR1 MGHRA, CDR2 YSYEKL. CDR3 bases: TGCGCCAGCAGCCAAGGACAGGGGGCACACTATGGCTACACCTTC. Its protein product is CASSQGQGAHYGYTF.

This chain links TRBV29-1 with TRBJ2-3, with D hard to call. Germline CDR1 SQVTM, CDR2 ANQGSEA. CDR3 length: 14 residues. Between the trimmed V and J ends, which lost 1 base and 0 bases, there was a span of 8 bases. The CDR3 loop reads CSVEGHISTDTQYF. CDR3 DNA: TGCAGCGTTGAAGGACATATTAGCACAGATACGCAGTATTTT.

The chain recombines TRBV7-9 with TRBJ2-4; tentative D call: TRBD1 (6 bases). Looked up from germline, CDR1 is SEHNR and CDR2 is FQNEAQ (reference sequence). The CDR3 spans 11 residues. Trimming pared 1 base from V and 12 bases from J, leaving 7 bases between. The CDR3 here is CASSLEDSQYF. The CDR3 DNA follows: TGTGCCAGCAGCTTAGAGGACAGTCAGTACTTC.

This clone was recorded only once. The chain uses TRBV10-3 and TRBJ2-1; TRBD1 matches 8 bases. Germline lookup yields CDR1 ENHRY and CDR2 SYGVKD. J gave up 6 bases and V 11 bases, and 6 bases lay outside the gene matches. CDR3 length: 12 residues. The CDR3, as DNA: TGTGCCGCGCAGGGGGCTGGCAATGAGCAGTTCTTC. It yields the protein CAAQGAGNEQFF.